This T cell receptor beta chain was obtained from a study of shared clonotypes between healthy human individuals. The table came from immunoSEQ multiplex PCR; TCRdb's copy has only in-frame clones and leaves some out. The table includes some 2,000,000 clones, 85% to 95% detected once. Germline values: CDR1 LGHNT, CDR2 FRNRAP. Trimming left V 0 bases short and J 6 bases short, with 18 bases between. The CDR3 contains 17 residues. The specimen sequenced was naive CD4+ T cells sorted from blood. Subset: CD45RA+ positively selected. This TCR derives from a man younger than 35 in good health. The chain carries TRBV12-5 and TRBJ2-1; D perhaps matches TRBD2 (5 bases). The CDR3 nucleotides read TGTGCTAGTGGTTTGGTACTCGGACTGAAGAGACGCAATGAGCAGTTCTTC. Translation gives CASGLVLGLKRRNEQFF.